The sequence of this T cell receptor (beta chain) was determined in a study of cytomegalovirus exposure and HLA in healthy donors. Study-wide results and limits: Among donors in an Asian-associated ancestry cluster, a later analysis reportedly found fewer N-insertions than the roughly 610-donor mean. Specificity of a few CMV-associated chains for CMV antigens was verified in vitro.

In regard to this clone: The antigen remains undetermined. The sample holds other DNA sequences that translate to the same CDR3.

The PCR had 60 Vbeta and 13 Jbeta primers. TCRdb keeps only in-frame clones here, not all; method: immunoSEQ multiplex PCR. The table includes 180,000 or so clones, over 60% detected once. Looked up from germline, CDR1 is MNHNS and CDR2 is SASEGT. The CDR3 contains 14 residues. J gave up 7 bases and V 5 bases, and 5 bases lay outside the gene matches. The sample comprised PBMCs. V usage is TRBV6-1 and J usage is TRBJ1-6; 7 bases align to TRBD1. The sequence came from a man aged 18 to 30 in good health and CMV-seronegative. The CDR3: CASSRQGRNSPLHF. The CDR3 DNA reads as TGTGCCAGCAGTAGACAGGGTCGGAATTCACCCCTCCACTTT.